The table lists the clone carrying this TCR beta chain with a few counts. No antigen is known for it. This CDR3 region has 15 residues. Germline assignment: CDR1 DFQATT and CDR2 SNEGSKA (reference sequence). Trimming stripped 2 bases from V and 0 bases from J, with 11 bases between. The data are from a study of T cell repertoires in cytomegalovirus infection. Overall study: Researchers turned to recently identified HLA-C-restricted CMV epitopes as well as well-studied HLA-B-restricted ones. Public TCR beta signature analysis indicated the presence of both CMV infection and matching HLA type.

TCRdb analysed the reads with MiXCR anew, one entry per CDR3 protein. Of approximately 280,000 distinct CDR3 sequences detected, 22% appear once; the ten largest clones hold roughly 20%. General study points: The ex vivo response was dominated by HLA-C-restricted CMV-specific TCR beta clonotypes. CMV carriers with the relevant HLA were identified by cumulative public TCR beta family frequency.

The sample in question was cultured PBMCs, obtained from culture after CMV antigen stimulation. The rearrangement uses TRBV20-1 and TRBJ2-1, with D unclear. This sequence originates from a human donor in good health (CMV status not recorded). Some clones in this sample may be carry-over from other donors' samples. The CDR3 sequence is CSARLQGLSYNEQFF. CDR3 sequence (DNA): TGCAGTGCTAGACTCCAAGGGCTCTCCTACAATGAGCAGTTCTTC.